Listed below are T cell receptor beta chains from one sample, sequenced in a study of OX40 agonist ivuxolimab in advanced cancers. The method was immunoSEQ multiplex PCR; TCRdb's version includes in-frame clones alone and lacks a portion of them. The table includes approximately 40,000 clones, approximately 90% detected once. This sample comprised CD4+ or CD8+ T cells sorted from blood, obtained in a trial of the OX40 agonist ivuxolimab. The source of these receptors is an adult with an advanced solid tumor such as melanoma, head and neck, liver or kidney cancer. The CDR3 runs from the conserved cysteine through the conserved F or W. The D gene is left open where the match is weak. Only part of the rows carry a size: once, few, many, or a class if the clone is expanded.

clone size | D gene | J gene | V gene | CDR3 protein | CDR3 DNA
once | NA | TRBJ2-2 | TRBV4-1 | CASSPPGTGELFF | TGCGCCAGCAGCCCCCCGGGGACCGGGGAGCTGTTTTTT
once | NA | TRBJ2-7 | TRBV20-1 | CSARQGHEQYF | TGCAGTGCTAGACAGGGCCACGAGCAGTACTTC
NA | NA | TRBJ1-2 | TRBV6-5 | CASTPRWGNYGYTF | TGTGCCAGCACCCCCCGGTGGGGGAACTATGGCTACACCTTC
NA | NA | TRBJ2-2 | TRBV7-9 | CASSTRQEGTGELFF | TGTGCCAGCAGCACCAGACAGGAGGGGACCGGGGAGCTGTTTTTT
NA | NA | TRBJ1-1 | TRBV28 | CASSRRGPTLNTEAFF | TGTGCCAGCAGCCGCCGAGGCCCAACCTTGAACACTGAAGCTTTCTTT
NA | NA | TRBJ2-7 | TRBV11-2 | CASSFGGDYEQYF | TGTGCCAGCAGCTTTGGTGGCGACTACGAGCAGTACTTC
once | TRBD2 | TRBJ2-1 | TRBV27 | CASSLRGSSYNEQFF | TGTGCCAGCAGCCTCCGCGGGAGCTCCTACAATGAGCAGTTCTTC
NA | NA | TRBJ1-2 | TRBV11-2 | CASSPGTVERYTF | TGTGCCAGCAGCCCAGGGACGGTAGAGCGCTACACCTTC
NA | TRBD2 | TRBJ2-7 | TRBV27 | CASSPLAGGCCEQYF | TGTGCCAGCAGTCCCCTAGCGGGAGGGTGTTGCGAGCAGTACTTC
NA | TRBD2 | TRBJ2-1 | TRBV6-4 | CASSPGSSGEQFF | TGTGCCAGCAGTCCTGGGAGTAGCGGGGAGCAGTTCTTC
NA | NA | TRBJ2-1 | TRBV5-1 | CASSFGGKNNEQFF | TGCGCCAGCAGCTTTGGAGGTAAAAACAATGAGCAGTTCTTC
NA | NA | TRBJ2-1 | TRBV7-8 | CASSSRVSSYNEQFF | TGTGCCAGCAGCTCTAGGGTGAGCTCCTACAATGAGCAGTTCTTC
NA | NA | TRBJ1-5 | TRBV15 | CATSPRNSLYSNQPQHF | TGTGCCACCAGCCCGCGGAACAGCCTATATAGCAATCAGCCCCAGCATTTT
few | NA | TRBJ2-3 | TRBV4-1 | CASSQELLGDTQYF | TGCGCCAGCAGCCAAGAACTCCTCGGGGATACGCAGTATTTT
NA | NA | TRBJ1-1 | TRBV10-3 | CAIRETGTDEAFF | TGTGCCATCAGGGAGACCGGGACGGATGAAGCTTTCTTT
NA | NA | TRBJ2-7 | TRBV6-6 | CASISRDAYEQYF | TGTGCCAGCATTTCTAGGGACGCCTACGAGCAGTACTTC
NA | NA | TRBJ1-4 | TRBV6-1 | CASRPRDENEKLFF | TGTGCCAGCAGACCCAGGGATGAGAATGAAAAACTGTTTTTT
NA | TRBD1 | TRBJ2-7 | TRBV28 | CASSYSWDRGSYEQYF | TGTGCCAGCAGTTATTCCTGGGACAGGGGATCCTACGAGCAGTACTTC
NA | NA | TRBJ2-7 | TRBV7-2 | CASSLEVDSDEQYF | TGTGCCAGCAGCTTAGAGGTGGACTCGGACGAGCAGTACTTC